The following is a T cell receptor (beta chain) sequence with its context. The record originates from a study of blood T cell repertoires in COVID-19. Study overall: Collection of acute and convalescent COVID-19 samples took place in the United States, Italy and Spain. From T cells, B-cell-depleted T cells, or PBMCs came the material, which was cDNA or gDNA.

Original processing methods: Nucleated cell counts were estimated from reference gene primer amplification. Sequencing used immunoSEQ multiplex PCR; TCRdb keeps in-frame clones, though not all of them. V and J calls and clone size are those listed in that table; D and trimming were worked out from the DNA. The sample yields around 72,000 clones, 82% seen once. Trimming stripped 4 bases from V and 7 bases from J, with 11 bases between. The CDR3 sequence is 13 residues long. Germline V gives CDR1 SGHTA, CDR2 FQGNSA. The receptor was isolated from a human donor in a cohort sampled during active COVID-19. This sequence joins TRBV7-2 and TRBJ2-1; D might be TRBD1 (6 bases). Sequenced input: peripheral blood. The CDR3 sequence is CASSSHRVNEQFF. CDR3 nucleotide sequence: TGTGCCAGCAGCTCCCACAGGGTAAATGAGCAGTTCTTC.